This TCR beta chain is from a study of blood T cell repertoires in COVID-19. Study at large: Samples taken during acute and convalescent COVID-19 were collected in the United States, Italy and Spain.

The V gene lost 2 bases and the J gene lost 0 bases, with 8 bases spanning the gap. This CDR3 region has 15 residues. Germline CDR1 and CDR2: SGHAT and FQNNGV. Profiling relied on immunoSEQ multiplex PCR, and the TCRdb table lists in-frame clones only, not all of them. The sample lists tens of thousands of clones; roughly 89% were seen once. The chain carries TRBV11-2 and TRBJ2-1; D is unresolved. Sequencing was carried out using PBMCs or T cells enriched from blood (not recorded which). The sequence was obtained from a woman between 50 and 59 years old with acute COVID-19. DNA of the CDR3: TGTGCCAGCAGCTTATCCCGGGTCTCCTACAATGAGCAGTTCTTC. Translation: CASSLSRVSYNEQFF.